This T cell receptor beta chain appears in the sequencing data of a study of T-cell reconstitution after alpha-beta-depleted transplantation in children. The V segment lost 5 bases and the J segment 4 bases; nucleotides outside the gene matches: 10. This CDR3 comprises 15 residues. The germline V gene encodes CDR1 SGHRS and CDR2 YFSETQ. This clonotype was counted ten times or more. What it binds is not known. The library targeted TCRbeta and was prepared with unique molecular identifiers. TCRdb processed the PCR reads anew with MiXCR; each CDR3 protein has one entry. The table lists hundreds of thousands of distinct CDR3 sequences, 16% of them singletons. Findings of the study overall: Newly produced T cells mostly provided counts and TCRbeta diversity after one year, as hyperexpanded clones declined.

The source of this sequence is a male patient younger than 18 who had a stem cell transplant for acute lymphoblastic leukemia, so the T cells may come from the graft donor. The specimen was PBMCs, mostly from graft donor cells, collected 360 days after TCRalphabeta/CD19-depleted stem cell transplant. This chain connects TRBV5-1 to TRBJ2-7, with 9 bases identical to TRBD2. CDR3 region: CASSGVAGELYEQYF. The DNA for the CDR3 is TGCGCCAGCAGTGGGGTAGCGGGAGAATTATACGAGCAGTACTTC.